Listed below are T cell receptor beta chains from one sample, sequenced in a study of T cell responses to AZD1222 COVID-19 vaccine. Sequencing was performed with immunoSEQ multiplex PCR; in TCRdb, only in-frame clones are kept and a portion is missing. The table has around 90,000 clones, around nine tenths seen once; the top ten hold 5.2%. The sample in question was peripheral blood, obtained on day 0 of MenACWY control vaccination. The receptors were sampled from an adult in good health. The CDR3 runs from the conserved cysteine through the conserved F or W. D genes are given only for firm matches. The size field is filled for only some rows; it gives once, few, many or a size class.

v_gene	d_gene	j_gene	abundance	CDR3nt	CDR3aa
TRBV7-3	TRBD2	TRBJ2-1	NA	TGTGCCAGCAGCTTAATTGCTAGCGGCTACAATGAGCAGTTCTTC	CASSLIASGYNEQFF
TRBV5-4	TRBD1	TRBJ2-7	NA	TGTGCCAGCAGCAACCGGGACAGGCCTCCCTACGAGCAGTACTTC	CASSNRDRPPYEQYF
TRBV3-1/TRBV3-2	TRBD1	TRBJ2-1	NA	TGTGCCAGCAGCCAAGGGGTCTCCTCAGGGGGCAATGAGCAGTTCTTC	CASSQGVSSGGNEQFF
TRBV12-3/TRBV12-4	NA	TRBJ1-5	NA	TGTGCCAGCAGTCAAACTAGCAATCAGCCCCAGCATTTT	CASSQTSNQPQHF
TRBV9	TRBD2	TRBJ2-5	NA	TGTGCCAGCAGCGTAACTTTTGGGACTAGCGATCAAGAGACCCAGTACTTC	CASSVTFGTSDQETQYF
TRBV7-2	NA	TRBJ1-3	NA	TGTGCCAGCAGCCCAACGAACGGAAACACCATATATTTT	CASSPTNGNTIYF
TRBV10-1	TRBD1	TRBJ1-1	NA	TGCGCCAGCAGCGGGACAGGGGGCAACACTGAAGCTTTCTTT	CASSGTGGNTEAFF
TRBV27	NA	TRBJ1-5	once	TGTGCCAGCAGTTTATTAGCGGGAAGAAATCAGCCCCAGCATTTT	CASSLLAGRNQPQHF
TRBV6-5	NA	TRBJ2-1	NA	TGTGCCAGCAGGGACGGAGGGGAAAATGAGCAGTTCTTC	CASRDGGENEQFF
TRBV7-2	NA	TRBJ1-6	NA	TGTGCCAGCAGCTTATATCGTGGTCCCCTCCACTTT	CASSLYRGPLHF
TRBV28	NA	TRBJ1-2	NA	TGTGCCAGCAGCCTGGCCGGGGAGAGTAGATTGGGCTATGGCTACACCTTC	CASSLAGESRLGYGYTF
TRBV28	TRBD2	TRBJ2-3	NA	TGTGCCAGCAGTCAGACTAGCGGGAGGGCCTACATGACGCAGTATTTT	CASSQTSGRAYMTQYF
TRBV28	NA	TRBJ2-7	few	TGTGCCAGCCGCCGGCAGGGAAGCCCCTACGAGCAGTACTTC	CASRRQGSPYEQYF
TRBV11-3	NA	TRBJ2-3	once	TGTGCCAGCAGCCCGGGCTCCCGCGACACAGATACGCAGTATTTT	CASSPGSRDTDTQYF
TRBV5-1	TRBD2	TRBJ2-3	NA	TGCGCCAGCAGTCTGGGACTAGACACAGATACGCAGTATTTT	CASSLGLDTDTQYF
TRBV28	TRBD1	TRBJ2-1	NA	TGTGCCAGCAGTTCGGACAGGGTTGAGCAGTTCTTC	CASSSDRVEQFF
TRBV2	NA	TRBJ2-7	NA	TGTGCCAGCAGTGAACAGGGGCGCGGTCTAGCACTCACCTACGAGCAGTACTTC	CASSEQGRGLALTYEQYF
TRBV28	NA	TRBJ2-1	once	TGTGCCAGCAGGAGCGGACAGACCTACAATGAGCAGTTCTTC	CASRSGQTYNEQFF
TRBV7-3	NA	TRBJ2-3	NA	TGTGCCAGCAGCCCGTCCTCCAGCACAGATACGCAGTATTTT	CASSPSSSTDTQYF
TRBV7-2	TRBD1	TRBJ2-7	few	TGTGCCAGCAGCCCCCGGGACAGGGGCTACGAGCAGTACTTC	CASSPRDRGYEQYF
TRBV9	NA	TRBJ2-3	NA	TGTGCCAGCAGCGAGGGGCCGACAGGATCGGTCACAGATACGCAGTATTTT	CASSEGPTGSVTDTQYF
TRBV29-1	TRBD2	TRBJ2-7	once	TGCAGCGCCGGGACTAGCGGGACCTACGAGCAGTACTTC	CSAGTSGTYEQYF
TRBV6-5	NA	TRBJ1-3	NA	TGTGCCAGCAGCCAGGACCGAGCAGGAAACACCATATATTTT	CASSQDRAGNTIYF
TRBV28	TRBD2	TRBJ2-2	NA	TGTGCCAGCGAGGCGGGAGCTGCCACCGGGGAGCTGTTTTTT	CASEAGAATGELFF
TRBV20-1	NA	TRBJ2-7	NA	TGCAGTGCTAGTTTGGGGGCCAGCTCCTACGAGCAGTACTTC	CSASLGASSYEQYF
TRBV6-2/TRBV6-3	TRBD1	TRBJ2-7	NA	TGTGCCAGCAGTTGGGGTCCAGGGGGCGCCTTTATGGCCTACGAGCAGTACTTC	CASSWGPGGAFMAYEQYF
TRBV12-5	NA	TRBJ2-3	NA	TGTGCTAGTGGTTTGGCAGGCGGGTCCAACCCGACAGATACGCAGTATTTT	CASGLAGGSNPTDTQYF
TRBV29-1	NA	TRBJ1-2	NA	TGCAGCGTCCTGGTTGGAGCCACGACTCACTATGGCTACACCTTC	CSVLVGATTHYGYTF
TRBV9	TRBD2	TRBJ2-3	once	TGTGCCAGCAGCGTAGCAGACGGGCGGGGGGTTCGTCAGACAGATACGCAGTATTTT	CASSVADGRGVRQTDTQYF
TRBV6-1	NA	TRBJ1-6	NA	TGTGCCAGCAGTGAAACGGGATCCTATAATTCACCCCTCCACTTT	CASSETGSYNSPLHF
TRBV28	TRBD1	TRBJ1-2	NA	TGTGCCAGCAGCCGGGACAGGGGGCTCGGCTACACCTTC	CASSRDRGLGYTF
TRBV19	TRBD1	TRBJ2-1	once	TGTGCCAGTAGTAAGGGACAGGGGTTCAATGAGCAGTTCTTC	CASSKGQGFNEQFF
TRBV10-3	NA	TRBJ2-3	NA	TGTGCCATCAGTGAGTCTGGTGGGTGGGATACGCAGTATTTT	CAISESGGWDTQYF
TRBV7-9	TRBD2	TRBJ2-7	NA	TGTGCCAGCAGCCTAGCGGGAGCCGAGCAGTACTTC	CASSLAGAEQYF
TRBV2	NA	TRBJ1-1	NA	TGTGCCAGCAGTGAAATAGGCGGCGGATTGAACACTGAAGCTTTCTTT	CASSEIGGGLNTEAFF
TRBV7-9	NA	TRBJ2-5	once	TGTGCCAGCAGCGCCCCGAGGGGAGGGGGCGAAGAGACCCAGTACTTC	CASSAPRGGGEETQYF
TRBV18	TRBD1	TRBJ1-5	NA	TGTGCCAGCTCACGAGACGGACCACAGGGGTCGGGACAGCCCCAGCATTTT	CASSRDGPQGSGQPQHF
TRBV7-2	NA	TRBJ1-2	few	TGTGCCAGCAGCTTGGTAGGCTATGGCTACACCTTC	CASSLVGYGYTF
TRBV19	NA	TRBJ1-3	NA	TGTGCCAGTAGTAACCCAGTCGGATCTGGAAACACCATATATTTT	CASSNPVGSGNTIYF
TRBV2	NA	TRBJ2-7	NA	TGTGCCAGCAGTGAATCGGCAGGGGTAAACTACGAGCAGTACTTC	CASSESAGVNYEQYF
TRBV6-5	NA	TRBJ1-1	NA	TGTGCCAGCAGCCTCTTAGGAACTGAAGCTTTCTTT	CASSLLGTEAFF
TRBV6-1	TRBD1	TRBJ2-2	few	TGTGCCAGCAGTGATGGGGACAGGGACACCGGGGAGCTGTTTTTT	CASSDGDRDTGELFF
TRBV6-2/TRBV6-3	TRBD2	TRBJ2-2	NA	TGTGCCAGCAGTTTGAGCGGGGAGAACACCGGGGAGCTGTTTTTT	CASSLSGENTGELFF
TRBV19	TRBD1	TRBJ1-2	NA	TGTGCCAGTAGTCCCCAGGGGGACGGCTACACCTTC	CASSPQGDGYTF
TRBV19	TRBD1	TRBJ1-2	NA	TGTGCCAGTAGGTACCCGGGACAGACCTGGCGCGGCTACACCTTC	CASRYPGQTWRGYTF
TRBV24-1	TRBD1	TRBJ2-3	NA	TGTGCCACTGGACAGGGGGCGTCAGATACGCAGTATTTT	CATGQGASDTQYF
TRBV6-5	NA	TRBJ2-7	NA	TGTGCCAGCAGATCGGGACTCTCGTTCTACGAGCAGTACTTC	CASRSGLSFYEQYF
TRBV6-2/TRBV6-3	NA	TRBJ2-7	NA	TGTGCCAGCAGTTACGGACAGTCCTACGAGCAGTACTTC	CASSYGQSYEQYF
TRBV10-3	TRBD1	TRBJ1-1	NA	TGTGCCATCGGGACAGGGTTGGATGCTTTCTTT	CAIGTGLDAFF